Listed here are 20 T cell receptor beta chains from one sample, sequenced in a study of blood T cell repertoires in COVID-19. Method: immunoSEQ multiplex PCR; TCRdb's copy keeps in-frame clones and lacks some. This table holds about 230,000 clones, about nine tenths found once. Sequencing used peripheral blood. The receptors were gathered from a man in his fifties with COVID-19, enrolled during active disease.

The V gene is TRBV18, the J gene TRBJ2-1, with 8 bases that match TRBD1. Germline V gene data show CDR1 as KGHSH and CDR2 as LQKENI. The V and J ends lost 3 bases and 2 bases, in that order; junction bases with no gene match: 6. This CDR3 has 16 amino acids. The CDR3 sequence: CASSPLSQGAYNEQFF. CDR3 in DNA: TGTGCCAGCTCACCGCTTTCACAGGGGGCCTACAATGAGCAGTTCTTC.

The chain uses TRBV2 and TRBJ1-1, with a weak D call TRBD1 (6 bases). The CDR3 spans 14 residues. V shed 6 bases and J shed 0 bases, with 11 bases lying between them. The germline gives CDR1 SNHLY, CDR2 FYNNEI. This CDR3 is CASRTGKVNTEAFF. As DNA, the CDR3 is TGTGCCAGCAGAACAGGGAAGGTGAACACTGAAGCTTTCTTT.

The V call is TRBV7-3, the J call TRBJ2-1, with TRBD2 matching 15 bases. Looked up from germline, CDR1 is SGHTA and CDR2 is FQGTGA. Germline trimming cut 5 bases from V and 6 bases from J; bases unmatched to any gene: 11. This CDR3 is built from 18 residues. CDR3 bases: TGTGCCAGCAGCCGACGGACTAGCGGGGGGGCCCGATCCAATGAGCAGTTCTTC. It specifies CASSRRTSGGARSNEQFF.

This clone was counted a few times. The gene calls are TRBV2 and TRBJ1-3; perhaps TRBD1 as D (6 bases). With 4 bases removed from V and 4 bases from J, the gap between germline ends came to 17 bases. The V gene's germline CDR1 is SNHLY and CDR2 FYNNEI. The CDR3 runs to 16 residues. The CDR3 here is CASSGDGGRFGNTIYF. CDR3 DNA sequence: TGTGCCAGCAGTGGCGACGGGGGGCGATTCGGAAACACCATATATTTT.

CDR3: CASSYSIQTGAYGYTF. The CDR3 DNA reads as TGTGCCAGCAGTTACTCGATACAAACAGGAGCTTATGGCTACACCTTC. The V gene is TRBV6-6, the J gene TRBJ1-2; a possible D gene is TRBD1 (5 bases). Looked up from germline, CDR1 is MNHNY and CDR2 is SVGAGI (reference sequence). The CDR3 sequence is 16 residues long. Deletions cut 0 bases from V and 5 bases from J, with 16 bases between.

The table lists this clone with a count of one. The chain has TRBV15 and TRBJ1-4; D not resolved. Germline V CDR1 and CDR2: LNHNV, YYDKDF (reference sequence). Trimming took off 0 bases at V and 3 bases at J, with 8 bases between the two ends. The CDR3 runs to 15 residues. In DNA form, the CDR3 reads TGTGCCACCAGCAGAGATTTCCATCCTAATGAAAAACTGTTTTTT. Translating gives CATSRDFHPNEKLFF.

The chain joins TRBV30 to TRBJ2-7, with a weak D call TRBD2 (5 bases). Looked up from germline, CDR1 is GTSNPN and CDR2 is SVGIG (reference sequence). The CDR3 covers 11 residues. The V end was cut by 5 bases, the J end by 6 bases, with 11 bases between. CDR3 DNA: TGTGCCTGGTTGTCAGGAGGCGAGCAGTACTTC. Its protein product is CAWLSGGEQYF.

A single count supports this clone. The chain has TRBV20-1 and TRBJ2-7; D remains ambiguous. This CDR3 spans 13 amino acids. Germline V gene sequence: CDR1 DFQATT, CDR2 SNEGSKA (reference sequence). Trimming stripped 3 bases from V and 3 bases from J, with 12 bases between. CDR3 coding DNA: TGCAGTGCTAGTGGTGCAGACAACTACGAGCAGTACTTC. It is translated as CSASGADNYEQYF.

The CDR3 spells CAINTGLAGANEQFF. CDR3 DNA: TGTGCCATCAACACGGGACTAGCGGGAGCCAATGAGCAGTTCTTC. The rearrangement links TRBV10-3 to TRBJ2-1, with 14 bases fitting TRBD2. CDR3 size: 15 residues. J gave up 6 bases and V 7 bases, and 5 bases lay outside the gene matches. Germline CDR1 and CDR2: ENHRY and SYGVKD.

This chain joins TRBV2 and TRBJ1-4, with D perhaps matching TRBD1 (5 bases). This CDR3 is 15 amino acids long. V lost 5 bases to trimming and J lost 4 bases, with 14 bases between them. Germline assignment: CDR1 SNHLY and CDR2 FYNNEI. For the CDR3, the DNA is TGTGCCAGCAGTTTGTTGGGGGGTGGTAATGAAAAACTGTTTTTT. It is translated as CASSLLGGGNEKLFF.

This clone came up a few times. V usage is TRBV3-1 (or the pseudogene TRBV3-2) and J usage is TRBJ1-5, with D possibly being TRBD1 (5 bases). The V end was cut by 3 bases, the J end by 1 base, with 7 bases between. CDR3 length: 14 amino acids. Looked up from germline, CDR1 is LGHDT and CDR2 is YNNKEL (reference sequence). CDR3 amino acids: CASSHDSSNQPQHF. CDR3 bases: TGTGCCAGCAGCCATGACAGCAGCAATCAGCCCCAGCATTTT.

A few counts support this clone. V usage is TRBV10-3 and J usage is TRBJ2-3, with D perhaps matching TRBD1 (5 bases). The CDR3 loop spans 14 amino acids. Germline assignment: CDR1 ENHRY and CDR2 SYGVKD. V gave up 3 bases and J gave up 4 bases, with 11 bases separating them. CDR3 in amino acids: CAISDTKGADTQYF. CDR3 coding DNA: TGTGCCATCAGTGATACAAAAGGGGCAGATACGCAGTATTTT.

CDR3 DNA: TGTGCCACCAGTGATGGGGGCAGGGACACTGAAGCTTTCTTT. It is translated as CATSDGGRDTEAFF. The chain employs TRBV24-1 and TRBJ1-1, with D perhaps matching TRBD1 (6 bases). This CDR3 is built from 14 residues. V shed 3 bases and J shed 3 bases, with 10 bases lying between them. Germline CDR1 is KGHDR and CDR2 is SFDVKD.

This chain joins TRBV4-2 and TRBJ1-6; D might be TRBD1 (5 bases). Trimming took 0 bases from V and 8 from J, leaving 14 bases between them. Germline V gene sequence: CDR1 LGHNA, CDR2 YNFKEQ. CDR3 length: 16 residues. CDR3 in amino acids: CASSQESGREDSPLHF. CDR3 nucleotide sequence: TGTGCCAGCAGCCAAGAGTCTGGCAGGGAAGATTCACCCCTCCACTTT.

The chain has TRBV29-1 and TRBJ2-7; TRBD2 matches at 7 bases. Germline values: CDR1 SQVTM, CDR2 ANQGSEA. J was trimmed by 2 bases and V by 6 bases; bases with no gene match: 4. The CDR3 covers 12 residues. The CDR3 nucleotides read TGCAGCGTCAGTGGGGGGGCCTACGAGCAGTACTTC. Residues: CSVSGGAYEQYF.

In this sample, this clone turned up once. CDR3 nucleotides: TGTGCCAGCAGCCAAGGAGTGAGGGACAGGTATGGCTACACCTTC. It yields the protein CASSQGVRDRYGYTF. The rearrangement uses TRBV3-1 (or the pseudogene TRBV3-2) and TRBJ1-2; 8 bases line up with TRBD1. The length of the CDR3 is 15 residues. The V segment lost 1 base and the J segment 5 bases; nucleotides outside the gene matches: 6. Germline V CDR1 and CDR2: LGHDT, YNNKEL (reference sequence).

The chain employs TRBV5-1 and TRBJ2-7; 11 positions match TRBD2. CDR3 length: 15 residues. The ends lost 4 bases at V and 3 bases at J; junction bases unmatched: 6. Germline lookup yields CDR1 SGHRS and CDR2 YFSETQ. CDR3 coding DNA: TGCGCCAGCAGCGAACTAGCGGGAGTCGACTACGAGCAGTACTTC. Residues: CASSELAGVDYEQYF.

This chain connects TRBV2 to TRBJ1-1, with D possibly TRBD1 on 6 matching bases. V lost 5 bases to trimming and J lost 6 bases, with 10 bases between them. The CDR3 is 12 residues long. Germline lookup yields CDR1 SNHLY and CDR2 FYNNEI. CDR3 in amino acids: CASSKQGAEAFF. Written as DNA, the CDR3 is TGTGCCAGCAGTAAACAGGGAGCTGAAGCTTTCTTT.

J is TRBJ1-2 and V is TRBV12-3 or TRBV12-4; D is unresolved. This CDR3 has 12 residues. V dropped 5 bases and J dropped 5 bases, with 9 bases sitting between them. In DNA form, the CDR3 reads TGTGCCAGCAGTGCTCTAAATTATGGCTACACCTTC. The encoded protein is CASSALNYGYTF.

This sequence joins TRBV9 and TRBJ2-1; TRBD2 matches at 9 bases. J lost 0 bases, V lost 3 bases, and 7 bases had no gene match. This CDR3 region has 17 residues. Looked up from germline, CDR1 is SGDLS and CDR2 is YYNGEE. CDR3 protein: CASSGSGSGSSYNEQFF. The CDR3 coding sequence is TGTGCCAGCAGCGGGAGTGGTAGCGGGAGCTCCTACAATGAGCAGTTCTTC.